The clone carrying this T cell receptor beta chain was detected only a few times. The study collected blood at first hyperthyroidism diagnosis, before any ophthalmopathy symptoms arose. The entry originates in a study of T cells in Graves' hyperthyroidism and ophthalmopathy. Study details: The blood sample was taken at first diagnosis, before treatment began.

Deletions cut 0 bases from V and 3 bases from J, with 8 bases between. CDR1 MNHEY and CDR2 SVGAGI come from the germline V gene. The CDR3 is made up of 14 amino acids. Using RNA transcripts as the source, TCR beta CDR3 regions were amplified. The HTBI primer set drove a first-round RT-PCR of the TCR CDR3. TCRdb fed the multiplex PCR reads into MiXCR, producing one record per CDR3 protein. The top ten hold around 20% of the sample, which has about 360,000 distinct CDR3 sequences, about 14% seen once. The sequencing input was blood. The V and J genes are TRBV6-5 and TRBJ1-2; D gene uncertain. The TCR comes from a man aged 25-45 years with Graves' hyperthyroidism that later progressed to Graves' ophthalmopathy. CDR3 DNA: TGTGCCAGCAGTTACTCGACGGAATACTATGGCTACACCTTC. It codes for CASSYSTEYYGYTF.